This TCR beta chain was captured by sequencing in a study of siplizumab effects on memory and regulatory T cells. The table came from immunoSEQ multiplex PCR; TCRdb's copy has only in-frame clones and leaves some out. The table includes 90,000 to 120,000 clones, under 95% detected once. Source material: Tregs sorted from blood. The receptor was derived from a human donor in good health.

CDR3 sequence: CASRGQGGNQPQHF. In DNA form, the CDR3 reads TGTGCCAGCAGGGGACAGGGTGGCAATCAGCCCCAGCATTTT. The chain recombines TRBV27 with TRBJ1-5, with 9 nucleotides matching TRBD1. CDR3 length equals 14 residues. With V trimmed by 6 bases and J by 2 bases, 2 bases remained unmatched. Looked up from germline, CDR1 is MNHEY and CDR2 is SMNVEV (reference sequence).